This TCR beta chain was found in a study of CD8+ T cells in alopecia areata. With regard to this clone: The target antigen is unknown.

The treatment was: oral pan-JAK inhibitor, 5-10 mg twice daily. Once RNA had been extracted, it was reverse transcribed into cDNA to act as the sequencing template. Some clones are missing from TCRdb's copy, which holds only in-frame ones; the method was immunoSEQ multiplex PCR. The sample gives 100,000 or so clones, just under 60% of which show up once; approximately 16% is in the top ten. V lost 4 bases and J lost 1, with 24 bases in between. The CDR3 contains 18 residues. Germline loops: CDR1 SGHDT, CDR2 YYEEEE. Study-wide findings and caveats: Sequence data from scalp samples additionally include resident alphabeta T cells of normal skin.

The sequence derives from a human donor with alopecia areata. The chain uses TRBV5-6 and TRBJ2-7, with D possibly called TRBD1 or TRBD2 (7 bases each). The sequences come from CD8+ T cells sorted from blood, collected at approximately week 60, from a patient treated with tofacitinib. The CDR3 sequence is CASSPGGGGAFGSYEQYF. CDR3 DNA: TGTGCCAGCAGCCCCGGGGGAGGGGGCGCATTTGGATCCTACGAGCAGTACTTC.